Below, one T cell receptor beta chain is given with its context. Libraries were prepared by immunoSEQ multiplex PCR; TCRdb keeps only in-frame clonotypes and omits some of them. The table lists 100,000 or so clones, around 94% of them singletons. The sample originates from a study of T cell changes during pregnancy in multiple sclerosis. The clonotype originates from a female donor in good health, enrolled as a control in a pregnancy study. Sequencing was performed on peripheral blood, taken after pregnancy.

The CDR3 protein is CASSAAGFSYEQYF. The CDR3 nucleotides read TGTGCCAGCAGCGCCGCAGGGTTCTCCTACGAGCAGTACTTC. This chain uses TRBV7-9 with TRBJ2-7; possibly TRBD1 for D (5 bases). The ends were cut back, 5 bases at V and 0 bases at J, with 11 bases in the middle. In germline, CDR1 is SEHNR, CDR2 FQNEAQ (reference sequence). The CDR3 extends over 14 amino acids.